This T cell receptor beta chain is drawn from a study of cytomegalovirus exposure and HLA in healthy donors (dated by TCRdb to about 2017). About the investigation overall: An earlier analysis of more than 550 of the donors reported approximately 300 Gb of sequence data and 117 million unique TCR beta sequences obtained from about 180 million T cells. An early release that covered 500 to 800 HLA-typed donors contained approximately 300 gigabases of sequencing data and around 85 million unique TCR sequences. The genetic ancestry cluster associated with self-reported Caucasian donors included 80% to 90% of the 300 to 400 genotyped donors. The aim of the study was to test whether cataloging public T cell receptors could identify signatures of past pathogen exposure. The study used immunosequencing to profile the T cell repertoires of several hundred subjects and linked those repertoires to cytomegalovirus serostatus. In addition to the first cohort of around 670 subjects, a separate validation cohort of 130 or so different subjects was used. The study combined high-throughput TCR immunosequencing, statistical association of individual TCRs with disease status, and machine learning to predict cytomegalovirus infection status. A later analysis re-examined previously published TCR beta repertoires from roughly 720 donors and added high-resolution HLA genotyping to investigate patterns of TCR occurrence. Rather than using new phenotypic data, the later analysis identified candidate immune exposures from TCR beta sequences and from how often those sequences occurred across donors. In an earlier analysis of several hundred of the donors, high-throughput TCR beta sequencing was used to judge whether each TCR beta V gene segment behaved as functional or pseudogenic. Donor age, sex, ethnicity and CMV serostatus were collected together with the repertoire data. In a later genetic analysis, genome-wide SNP genotypes for about 65% of the 666 donors were used, and that subset was treated as a discovery cohort. Every repertoire in the discovery cohort had been generated on one and the same sequencing platform. HLA typing covered class I and class II loci at four-digit resolution. Typing coverage differed by locus: A, B, C, DRB1 and DQB1 were typed in roughly 620-640 donors, DQA1 in around 500, DPA1 in some 600, and DPB1 in approximately 450. Several DR-DQ haplotypes were treated as single units for association and clustering because of strong linkage in the cohort. Among roughly 400 genotyped donors of the cohort, an average of around 250,000 unique TCR beta nucleotide sequences was sequenced per donor, of which 15% to 20% were non-productive. What the authors observed across the whole study: The earlier analysis of approximately 590 of the donors excluded around 17 rarely observed V segments, including chromosome 9 orphons, because counts were too low. The study listed 150 to 200 TCR beta chains as associated with cytomegalovirus. According to the authors, the approach could potentially be generalized to other disease states and immunological phenotypes. Strong co-occurrence of HLA alleles, especially DR and DQ, made assigning TCR associations to individual alleles difficult. Because the 87-base-pair reads could not distinguish some IMGT-functional V segments, including TRBV6-2 and TRBV6-3, those segments were excluded. While some public TCRs were present in many individuals, most TCR sequences turned up only very rarely across donors. In a later analysis, TCR association rates were found to vary across HLA loci, with the most associated TCRs seen for DRB1 alleles and the fewest for HLA-C alleles. Correlated functional status among segregating V segments might be attributable to linkage disequilibrium, but an unknown experimental factor could not be ruled out. A further reported finding was that TCR beta sequences accurately predicted the HLA-A and HLA-B alleles for most subjects in the first cohort. In vitro tests confirmed that a few of the cytomegalovirus-associated TCR beta chains recognize cytomegalovirus antigens. Several of the top co-occurrence clusters appeared to be linked to parvovirus B19, influenza, CMV and Epstein-Barr virus, according to a later analysis. An earlier analysis of 450 to 750 of the donors showed that most TCR beta V segments appeared in productive rearrangements either about 87% or about 30% of the time, which broadly matched IMGT annotations. In a later analysis, HLA-associated TCR beta chains showed more clonal expansion and lower generation probabilities than non-associated chains that were equally common. Cytomegalovirus status was reported to be diagnosed by the classifier with high specificity and sensitivity in both the original and validation cohorts. Specific HLA alleles were associated with 16,951 TCR beta sequences at a false discovery rate of 0.05 in a later analysis. The presence/absence analyses assumed that sequencing depth was roughly uniform across donors, and that assumption may not be true. Because HLA typing was unavailable for some donors at each locus, only the typed subset was used in association tests. A later genetic analysis associated a missense DCLRE1C variant with V-gene and J-gene trimming of TCR beta chains, and an independent cohort replicated the association. In a later analysis, most CMV-associated TCR beta chains were found to appear HLA-restricted, with HLA associations seemingly driven largely by CMV exposure. A cluster of highly shared sequence variants was judged likely to represent a technical artifact of the sequencing pipeline. According to a later genetic analysis, donors in an Asian-associated ancestry cluster had fewer N-insertions in productive TCRs than the approximately 650-donor mean. The cohort was sequenced for TCR beta chains only, and without alpha or paired-chain data the features that could be detected were limited. Immune exposure information for the cohort was limited to CMV serostatus.

The cohort comprised 670 or so healthy bone marrow donors. At the time of sampling, all cohort members were nominally healthy, though unrecorded immune exposures were likely present. The donor was CMV seropositive and was included in the group of 270 or so seropositive cohort members. A peripheral blood sample was provided by each donor, and peripheral blood mononuclear cells were used for TCR beta sequencing. The Qiagen DNeasy Blood Extraction Kit was used to extract genomic DNA from the blood cell samples. Turning to this clone: No antigen is known for it. No base quality values were provided; no much bigger clone lies one nucleotide off.

The library was made by the immunoSEQ multiplex PCR assay. A mixture of 60 forward primers for TCR Vbeta segments and 13 reverse primers for TCR Jbeta segments was used in the multiplex PCR. The CDR3 region of rearranged TCR beta genes was amplified from genomic DNA by a multiplex PCR assay. The amplified TCR beta libraries were sequenced on the Illumina HiSeq System as 87-base-pair reads. In the source study's methods: A later analysis tallied 75 million to 95 million unique TCR beta chains across the 550 to 850 repertoires, and roughly 11 million of those chains were shared by two or more donors. A nearest-neighbor algorithm error-corrected the raw reads and collapsed the reads into unique sequences, merging closely related sequences to remove PCR and sequencing errors. To assign V, D and J gene segments, CDR3 sequences were aligned to IMGT reference sequences. For a sequence to be retained, a match of at least six nucleotides to both a V gene segment and a J gene segment was required. Rearrangements were classified as productive when the CDR3 lacked stop codons and remained in frame with V and J, and all other rearrangements were classified as non-productive. Following IMGT convention, CDR3 was defined as the stretch from the second conserved V-encoded cysteine up to the conserved J-encoded phenylalanine. Sequences without an unambiguous match to a single V gene segment were excluded from the earlier analysis of several hundred of the donors. In an earlier analysis of approximately 590 of the donors, a V segment was called functional when productive rearrangements were above 56.7%, and segregating when the standard deviation between donors exceeded 5%. To diagnose cytomegalovirus status from the catalog of TCR beta chain sequences, a statistical classification framework was built. V and J gene assignment, in a later analysis, came from comparing TCR nucleotide sequences with IMGT/GENE-DB human TR gene sequences. A later analysis assigned CDR3 sequences and most-parsimonious VDJ recombination scenarios with the TCRdist pipeline. A later analysis defined each TCR beta chain by its CDR3 amino acid sequence plus V-gene family, and excluded reads lacking a unique V-gene family. A later analysis removed 500 to 600 highly shared, low-generation-probability nucleotide sequences to deal with suspected cross-contamination and a sequencing artifact. In a later analysis, a clonal expansion index was calculated for each public chain from normalized within-repertoire ranks of inferred template counts. In a later analysis, generation probabilities were computed using a VDJ recombination model fitted to out-of-frame rearrangements, and the results were checked against IGoR. In a later analysis, hypergeometric tests were used to score TCR-TCR, TCR-HLA and TCR-CMV co-occurrence, with a repertoire-size bias correction applied to TCR pairs. In a later analysis, false discovery rates were estimated by permuting HLA or CMV assignments 20 times. In a later analysis, co-occurring TCRs were grouped with DBSCAN, and TCRdist sequence similarity was added when clustering was performed within HLA-allele-positive subsets. For co-occurrence clustering, repertoires with fewer than 30,000 or more than 120,000 public chains were excluded, along with roughly five repertoires with anomalous nucleotide sharing. In TCRdb, the immuneACCESS table is reduced to in-frame sequences with V and J assigned. These tables do not hold every clone; where another copy was compared, an unresolved V gene accounts for under half, and the others remain unexplained. The V and J calls and clone size were taken over from that table, and D and trimming were inferred from the DNA. The sample has more than 150,000 clones on record, 65% to 85% of them singletons. The ten largest clones add up to about 1.3% of the sample.

In the germline V gene, CDR1 corresponds to MGHRA and CDR2 to YSYEKL. CDR3 length: 17 amino acids, cysteine to phenylalanine. The DNA shown is the 51-base CDR3, in frame from base 1. V is pared back by 3 bases and J by 4 bases, with 21 bases lying between the germline termini. The sample taken for sequencing was PBMCs. The receptor was isolated from a girl aged 10-17 years in good health and CMV-seropositive. The chain uses TRBV4-1 and TRBJ1-1; TRBD1 is a weak D gene call, 6 bases matching. The CDR3 protein sequence reads: CASSHLDRGAGVTEAFF. The DNA reads as follows: TGCGCCAGCAGCCACCTCGACCGGGGGGCGGGCGTCACTGAAGCTTTCTTT.